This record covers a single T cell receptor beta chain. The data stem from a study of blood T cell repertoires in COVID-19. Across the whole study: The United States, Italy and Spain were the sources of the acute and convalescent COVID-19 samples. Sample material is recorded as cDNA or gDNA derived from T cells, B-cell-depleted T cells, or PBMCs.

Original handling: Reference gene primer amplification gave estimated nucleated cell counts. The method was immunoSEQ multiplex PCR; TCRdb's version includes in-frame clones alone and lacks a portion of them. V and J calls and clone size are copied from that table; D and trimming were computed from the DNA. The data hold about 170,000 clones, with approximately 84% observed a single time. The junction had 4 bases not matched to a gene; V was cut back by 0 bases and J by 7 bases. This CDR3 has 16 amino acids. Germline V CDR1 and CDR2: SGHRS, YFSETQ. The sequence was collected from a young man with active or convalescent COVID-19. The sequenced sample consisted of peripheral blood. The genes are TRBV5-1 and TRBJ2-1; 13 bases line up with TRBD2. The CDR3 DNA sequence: TGCGCCAGCAGCTTGGCGGGGACTAGCGGGATAAATGAGCAGTTCTTC. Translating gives CASSLAGTSGINEQFF.